Here is one T cell receptor beta chain with its context. What it binds is not known. TCRdb called the 5' RACE reads again in MiXCR, with one record for every CDR3 protein. The table shows 750,000 to 850,000 distinct CDR3 sequences, with about 10% occurring only once. These data originate in a study of CD8 T cells in ankylosing spondylitis. Study findings and constraints: Blood of patients with ankylosing spondylitis appeared to be characterized by a TCR beta motif of seven or eight highly homologous variants.

CDR1 is ENHRY and CDR2 is SYGVKD in the germline V gene. The CDR3 has 12 amino acids. Trimming shortened V by 8 bases and J by 10 bases, and 15 bases separated the two germline ends. Sequencing used blood, either unsorted or a sorted T cell fraction (not recorded which). The genes are TRBV10-3 and TRBJ2-1; D unresolved. The TCR was taken from a male donor with ankylosing spondylitis. In DNA, the CDR3 is TGTGCCATCCGGCCGCCAATGGGGGAGCAGTTCTTC. Protein: CAIRPPMGEQFF.